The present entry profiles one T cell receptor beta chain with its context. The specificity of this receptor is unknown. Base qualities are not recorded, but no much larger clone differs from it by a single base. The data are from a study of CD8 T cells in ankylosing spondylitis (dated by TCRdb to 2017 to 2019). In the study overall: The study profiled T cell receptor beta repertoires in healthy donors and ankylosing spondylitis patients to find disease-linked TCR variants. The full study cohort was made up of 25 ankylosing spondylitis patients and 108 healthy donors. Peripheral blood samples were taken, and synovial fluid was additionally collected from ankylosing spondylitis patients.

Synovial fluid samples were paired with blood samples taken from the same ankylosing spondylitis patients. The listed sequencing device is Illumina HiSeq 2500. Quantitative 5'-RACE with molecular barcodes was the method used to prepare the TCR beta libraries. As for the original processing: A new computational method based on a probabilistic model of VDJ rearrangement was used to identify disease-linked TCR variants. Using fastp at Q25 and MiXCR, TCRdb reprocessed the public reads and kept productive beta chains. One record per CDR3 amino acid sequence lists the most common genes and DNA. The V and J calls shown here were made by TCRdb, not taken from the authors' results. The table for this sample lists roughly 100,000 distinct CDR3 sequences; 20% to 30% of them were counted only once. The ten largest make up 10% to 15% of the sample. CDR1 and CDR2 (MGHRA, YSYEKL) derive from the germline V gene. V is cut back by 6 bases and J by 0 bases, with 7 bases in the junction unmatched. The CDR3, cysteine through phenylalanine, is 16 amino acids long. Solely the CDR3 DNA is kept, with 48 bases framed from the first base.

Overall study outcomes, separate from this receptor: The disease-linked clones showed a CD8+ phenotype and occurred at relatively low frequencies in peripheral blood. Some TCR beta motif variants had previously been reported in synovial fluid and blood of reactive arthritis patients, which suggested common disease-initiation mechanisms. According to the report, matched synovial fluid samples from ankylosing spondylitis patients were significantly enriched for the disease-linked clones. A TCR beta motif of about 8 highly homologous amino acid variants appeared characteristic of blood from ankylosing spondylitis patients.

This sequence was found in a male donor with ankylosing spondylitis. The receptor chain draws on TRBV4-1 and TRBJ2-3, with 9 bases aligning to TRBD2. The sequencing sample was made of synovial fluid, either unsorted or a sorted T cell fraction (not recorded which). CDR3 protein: CASSWGSGRSTDTQYF. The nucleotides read TGCGCCAGCAGTTGGGGAAGCGGGAGGAGCACAGATACGCAGTATTTT.